A selection of T cell receptor beta chains follows, all from one sample in a study of beta chain features in type 1 diabetes. Clones were read by immunoSEQ multiplex PCR, and TCRdb kept only the in-frame ones, dropping some. The table lists around 250,000 clones, roughly 30% of them singletons. The sample consisted of central memory CD4+ T cells from blood. The receptors derive from a man younger than 45 in good health. CDR3s include the opening cysteine and the closing phenylalanine or tryptophan. D genes are given only for firm matches. Size is stated for part of the rows, as once, few or many counts, or as a class when the clone is expanded.

>-|TRBV7-9|-|TRBJ2-1
TGTGCCAGCAGCTTAGCTCCAGGTCCGGAGCAGTTCTTC
CASSLAPGPEQFF
>-|TRBV13|many|TRBJ2-3
TGTGCCAGCAGCCGAGTGGACAGCCCCGCAGATACGCAGTATTTT
CASSRVDSPADTQYF
>-|TRBV5-6|-|TRBJ2-3
TGTGCCAGCAGCCGGCAGGGCGCGAATACGCAGTATTTT
CASSRQGANTQYF
>TRBD1|TRBV5-1|-|TRBJ2-5
TGCGCCAGCAGCTTGTCAAGAACCAGGGGGGAGACCCAGTACTTC
CASSLSRTRGETQYF
>-|TRBV29-1|few|TRBJ2-7
TGCAGCGTTAAATCCGGGGATTACGAGCAGTACTTC
CSVKSGDYEQYF
>TRBD1|TRBV11-2|many|TRBJ2-7
TGTGCCAGCAGCCTTGGGACAGGGAGCTACGAGCAGTACTTC
CASSLGTGSYEQYF
>-|TRBV5-4|-|TRBJ1-1
TGTGCCAGCAGCTTTGATTTGGGGGCTGAAGCTTTCTTT
CASSFDLGAEAFF
>-|TRBV5-4|few|TRBJ1-1
TGTGCCAGCAGCCCCGAAGGGGGGAACACTGAAGCTTTCTTT
CASSPEGGNTEAFF
>-|TRBV7-2|-|TRBJ2-7
TGCGCCAGCAGCCAAGAAGGAGGGACCCACGAGCAGTACTTC
CASSQEGGTHEQYF
>-|TRBV2|few|TRBJ2-1
TGTGCCAGCAGCCCTATCCTGGAGCAGTTCTTC
CASSPILEQFF
>-|TRBV20-1|-|TRBJ2-3
TGCAGCCACACAGATACGCAGTATTTT
CSHTDTQYF
>-|TRBV20-1|-|TRBJ1-2
TGCAGTGCTAGAGATCACCCCGGCTACACCTTC
CSARDHPGYTF
>-|TRBV7-9|few|TRBJ2-7
TGTGCCAGCAGCTTAATGGGCAGAGACTACGAGCAGTACTTC
CASSLMGRDYEQYF
>TRBD2|TRBV5-4|few|TRBJ2-3
TGTGCCAGCAGCTTCCGACTAGCGGGGAGCACAGATACGCAGTATTTT
CASSFRLAGSTDTQYF
>-|TRBV14|-|TRBJ2-5
TGTGCCAGCAGCCAAGGCCGGCAGGTCAGAGGGGAGACCCAGTACTTC
CASSQGRQVRGETQYF
>TRBD2|TRBV7-7|-|TRBJ2-3
TGTGCCAGCAGCTCGGGGACTACTGGCACAGATACGCAGTATTTT
CASSSGTTGTDTQYF
>TRBD2|TRBV9|-|TRBJ2-5
TGTGCCCGCAGCGTAGACAGCGGGAGGGGGGAGACCCAGTACTTC
CARSVDSGRGETQYF
>-|TRBV5-4|few|TRBJ2-1
TGTGCCAGCAGCTTGCCGAGGGGAGGTGAGCAGTTCTTC
CASSLPRGGEQFF
>-|TRBV14|-|TRBJ2-1
TGTGCCAGCAGCCAAGGGGGGGTCTCCTACAATGAGCAGTTCTTC
CASSQGGVSYNEQFF
>-|TRBV7-2|-|TRBJ1-4
TGTGCCAGCAGCCCCGGACGGAATGAAAAACTGTTTTTT
CASSPGRNEKLFF
>-|TRBV29-1|few|TRBJ1-1
TGCAGCGTGGGGATCAGTCAAGGCACTGAAGCTTTCTTT
CSVGISQGTEAFF
>-|TRBV4-3|few|TRBJ2-5
TGCGCCAGCAGCCAAGTTAGGGGGCAAGAGACCCAGTACTTC
CASSQVRGQETQYF
>TRBD1|TRBV5-4|few|TRBJ1-2
TGTGCCAGCAGCTACCGCTTGCCAGGGGGCAGAGGCTACACCTTC
CASSYRLPGGRGYTF
>TRBD1|TRBV14|few|TRBJ2-7
TGTGCCAGCAGCTCCCACCGGGACAGGGCGGCCTACTACGAGCAGTACTTC
CASSSHRDRAAYYEQYF
>-|TRBV30|few|TRBJ2-7
TGTGCCTGGAGCCGTGTGGGGGGTTCCTACGAGCAGTACTTC
CAWSRVGGSYEQYF
>-|TRBV30|-|TRBJ2-5
TGTGCCTGGAACCAACGAGGGGTCGGAGAGACCCAGTACTTC
CAWNQRGVGETQYF
>TRBD1|TRBV14|-|TRBJ2-4
TGTGCCAGCAGCCGACAGGGACAAAACATTCAGTACTTC
CASSRQGQNIQYF
>TRBD2|TRBV11-2|-|TRBJ2-1
TGTGCCAGCAGCTTAGATAGCGGGCCATACAATGAGCAGTTCTTC
CASSLDSGPYNEQFF
>-|TRBV9|-|TRBJ2-5
TGTGCCAGCAGCGTAGCGGCGGTCCAAGAGACCCAGTACTTC
CASSVAAVQETQYF
>-|TRBV14|-|TRBJ1-2
TGTGCCAGCAGCCTTGGACAGATACGAAGGCATGGCTACACCTTC
CASSLGQIRRHGYTF
>TRBD2|TRBV11-3|many|TRBJ2-1
TGTGCCAGCAGCTTAGCCGCCGGGACTAGTTTGAGTGAGCAGTTCTTC
CASSLAAGTSLSEQFF
>-|TRBV6-1|-|TRBJ1-2
TGTGCCAGCAGTGAAAGTAGGCATGGCTACACCTTC
CASSESRHGYTF
>-|TRBV29-1|-|TRBJ1-1
TGCAGCGTTGAGCGCCTATTGAACACTGAAGCTTTCTTT
CSVERLLNTEAFF
>-|TRBV12-5|few|TRBJ2-5
TGTGCTAGTGGAGGGGACTTCGCCGTAGGGACCCAGTACTTC
CASGGDFAVGTQYF
>-|TRBV6-5|few|TRBJ2-7
TGTGCCAGCAGACCTTCGACTGGCTATACGGGCGAGCAGTACTTC
CASRPSTGYTGEQYF
>-|TRBV5-1|-|TRBJ2-6
TGCGCCAGCAGCTTGGATAACCCGGGGGCCAACGTCCTGACTTTC
CASSLDNPGANVLTF
>-|TRBV5-6|few|TRBJ1-2
TGTGCCAGCAGCCCGCGGGACGTTTACGGCTACACCTTC
CASSPRDVYGYTF
>-|TRBV30|-|TRBJ2-5
TGTGCCTGGAGCGAAAAAGAGACCCAGTACTTC
CAWSEKETQYF
>-|TRBV30|few|TRBJ1-1
TGTGCCTGGAGTGAGAAGAGGAACACTGAAGCTTTCTTT
CAWSEKRNTEAFF
>-|TRBV4-2|few|TRBJ2-1
TGTGCCAGCAGACAAGGAGTAAGATTGGACAATGAGCAGTTCTTC
CASRQGVRLDNEQFF
>-|TRBV4-2|-|TRBJ1-4
TGTGCCAGCAGCCAAGAGAACTACCCTGATGAAAAACTGTTTTTT
CASSQENYPDEKLFF
>-|TRBV9|-|TRBJ2-1
TGTGCCAGCAGCGTAGGGTCATGGAGCTCCTACAATGAGCAGTTCTTC
CASSVGSWSSYNEQFF